The 21 T cell receptor beta chains reported below all come from one sample, sequenced in a study of blood T cells in healthy people across ages. Sample-barcoded 5' priming and a J-beta primer mix drove a second PCR of 7 to 11 cycles. TCRdb used MiXCR to reprocess the 5' RACE reads, holding one entry per CDR3 protein. The table records 1.6 million or so distinct CDR3 sequences, 30% to 40% of them present only once. Sequenced material: blood. The receptor source for this set is a woman aged 25 to 45 in good health.

There are a few counts of this clonotype. V and J are TRBV28 and TRBJ2-4; D uncertain. The CDR3 spans 13 residues. The germline CDR1 and CDR2 sequences are MDHEN and SYDVKM. V lost 3 bases, J lost 9 bases, and 12 bases lay in between. This CDR3 reads CASSFPPGSIQYF. The CDR3 DNA is TGTGCCAGCAGTTTCCCACCAGGAAGCATTCAGTACTTC.

This clonotype appeared once. The chain recombines TRBV28 with TRBJ1-5, with no clear D. The CDR3 spans 13 residues. Trimming removed 2 bases from V and 3 bases from J, with 5 bases in between. Germline V gene lookup returns CDR1 MDHEN and CDR2 SYDVKM. The chain's CDR3 is CASSLRNNQPQHF. Written as DNA, the CDR3 is TGTGCCAGCAGTTTAAGGAACAATCAGCCCCAGCATTTT.

Here the CDR3 DNA reads TGCGCCAGCAGCCAAGATAGGATGGGGTTCTTCGGGGCCAACGTCCTGACTTTC. Translated: CASSQDRMGFFGANVLTF. The genes are TRBV4-1 and TRBJ2-6; D is unresolved. V was pared by 0 bases and J by 4 bases, with 16 bases between. Germline values: CDR1 MGHRA, CDR2 YSYEKL. This CDR3 comprises 18 residues.

The J gene is TRBJ2-3, the V gene TRBV13; D might be TRBD1 or TRBD2, each matching 5 bases. CDR3 size: 20 residues. Trimming cost V 3 bases and J 5 bases, with 30 bases left between them. CDR1 and CDR2 (germline): PRHDT, FYEKMQ (reference sequence). CDR3 nucleotides: TGTGCCAGCAGCTTGTGGACACTTCTCGCCGAACCGGGAACGGTAGATACGCAGTATTTT. It codes for CASSLWTLLAEPGTVDTQYF.

The rearrangement links TRBV30 to TRBJ2-7; 8 nucleotides align to TRBD1. This CDR3 contains 16 residues. Per germline, CDR1 GTSNPN and CDR2 SVGIG (reference sequence). The ends lost 4 bases at V and 0 bases at J; junction bases unmatched: 11. As DNA, the CDR3 is TGTGCCTGGACCCCCCTTGCAGGGGGCCCCTCCTACGAGCAGTACTTC. Its translation is CAWTPLAGGPSYEQYF. Together with reference TRBV30 and TRBJ2-7, the CDR3 gives the full variable domain: SQTIHQWPATLVQPVGSPLSLECTVEGTSNPNLYWYRQAAGRGLQLLFYSVGIGQISSEVPQNLSASRPQDRQFILSSKKLLLSDSGFYLCAWTPLAGGPSYEQYFGPGTRLTVT.

On this clonotype itself: The junction departs from the called germline gene at one end, perhaps through a read error. This sequence joins TRBV7-3 and TRBJ2-5, with 10 bases aligning to TRBD1. The DNA end is more similar to TRBJ2-7, so the J call may be wrong. The CDR3 totals 14 residues. Germline assignment: CDR1 SGHTA and CDR2 FQGTGA. The CDR3 loop is CTSSLTGGADEQYF. For the CDR3, the DNA is TGTACCAGCAGCTTGACAGGGGGCGCAGACGAGCAGTACTTC.

This clonotype was seen just once. This sequence joins TRBV3-1 and TRBJ1-2; D possibly corresponds to TRBD1 (5 bases). The ends were cut back, 5 bases at V and 8 bases at J, with 12 bases in the middle. The CDR3 is 12 amino acids. The germline V gene has CDR1 LGHDT and CDR2 YNNKEL (reference sequence). CDR3 DNA sequence: TGTGCCAGCAGCGGGACGCCGTGGGGCTACACCTTC. It encodes CASSGTPWGYTF.

This clonotype was counted between two and nine times. The rearrangement links TRBV4-1 to TRBJ2-1; TRBD2 aligns across 14 bases. The CDR3 has 18 amino acids. The V and J ends lost 4 bases and 5 bases, in that order; junction bases with no gene match: 10. The V gene's germline CDR1 is MGHRA and CDR2 YSYEKL. The CDR3 region has the DNA TGCGCCAGCAGCCTCCCCGGGACTAGCGGGAGAATCCACAATGAGCAGTTCTTC. The encoded protein is CASSLPGTSGRIHNEQFF.

V is TRBV5-1 and J is TRBJ2-1; 11 bases agree with TRBD1. The V gene end was trimmed by 4 bases and the J gene end by 9 bases; junction bases not matched to a gene: 9. The germline CDR1 and CDR2 sequences are SGHRS and YFSETQ. The CDR3 consists of 15 residues. The CDR3 DNA reads TGCGCCAGCAGCGCGACGGACAGGGGGCGAGGTGAGCAGTTCTTC. Translated, it gives CASSATDRGRGEQFF.

The rearrangement uses TRBV6-6 and TRBJ1-1, with D hard to call. V was shortened by 0 bases and J by 0 bases, with 11 bases between the two germline ends. The CDR3 is made up of 16 amino acids. Germline values: CDR1 MNHNY, CDR2 SVGAGI (reference sequence). The CDR3 DNA sequence: TGTGCCAGCAGTTACTCACTTCGGTCGCTGAACACTGAAGCTTTCTTT. Amino acids: CASSYSLRSLNTEAFF.

This clonotype came up a few times. The chain is built from TRBV12-3 or TRBV12-4 and TRBJ2-1; 10 nucleotides match TRBD2. This CDR3 has 15 amino acids. The ends lost 4 bases at V and 6 bases at J; junction bases unmatched: 6. In DNA, the CDR3 is TGTGCCAGCAGTTCCCTAGCGGGGGCTGTCAATGAGCAGTTCTTC. Encoded protein: CASSSLAGAVNEQFF.

The chain couples TRBV27 to TRBJ1-2; TRBD1 might be the D (6 bases). V lost 6 bases to trimming and J lost 8 bases, with 19 bases between them. This CDR3 contains 14 residues. CDR1 is MNHEY, CDR2 SMNVEV, per germline (reference sequence). DNA for the CDR3: TGTGCCAGCAGCCGCCTCCGGGACAACCCAGGCTACACCTTC. It yields the protein CASSRLRDNPGYTF.

V and J are TRBV7-9 and TRBJ2-5; 14 bases fit TRBD2. The J call may be faulty, since TRBJ2-7 better matches the DNA end. This CDR3 is built from 19 residues. Germline assignment: CDR1 SEHNR and CDR2 FQNEAQ (reference sequence). The CDR3 DNA is TGTGCCAGCAGCTTAGAAGGGACTAGCGGGAGTTTCCCTCCCTACGAGCAGTACTTC. Its translation is CASSLEGTSGSFPPYEQYF.

This clonotype was counted ten times or more. The chain recombines TRBV29-1 with TRBJ1-2; the D is unclear. V was shortened by 1 base and J by 8 bases, with 14 bases between the two germline ends. Germline loops: CDR1 SQVTM, CDR2 ANQGSEA. The CDR3 loop spans 13 amino acids. The CDR3 nucleotides are TGCAGCGTTGAAGGCCAGGCGAAAGGGGGCTACACCTTC. It translates to CSVEGQAKGGYTF.

There are a few counts of this clonotype. The chain uses TRBV20-1 and TRBJ2-7; the D gene is possibly TRBD1 (6 bases). V lost 0 bases and J 3 bases, leaving 15 bases between the germline ends. Germline CDR1 and CDR2: DFQATT and SNEGSKA (reference sequence). CDR3 size: 15 residues. The CDR3 sequence: CSARDQRTANYEQYF. DNA for the CDR3: TGCAGTGCTAGAGATCAAAGGACAGCTAACTACGAGCAGTACTTC.

The chain is built from TRBV27 and TRBJ2-1, with 12 bases identical to TRBD2. V gave up 2 bases and J gave up 6 bases; unmatched junction bases: 5. The CDR3 totals 16 residues. The germline V gene has CDR1 MNHEY and CDR2 SMNVEV (reference sequence). CDR3 bases: TGTGCCAGCAGTTTAAGTCCTAGCGGGGGGGCCAATGAGCAGTTCTTC. Amino acids: CASSLSPSGGANEQFF.

This clonotype was observed a handful of times. The CDR3 loop is CASSPDSPLNYGYTF. The CDR3 bases are TGTGCCAGCAGTCCCGACAGCCCCCTTAACTATGGCTACACCTTC. The gene calls are TRBV27 and TRBJ1-2, with a weak D call TRBD1 (5 bases). Germline V gene lookup returns CDR1 MNHEY and CDR2 SMNVEV (reference sequence). This CDR3 has 15 residues. Trimming removed 5 bases from V and 1 base from J, with 14 bases in between.

The chain uses TRBV4-2 and TRBJ2-7, with 8 bases identical to TRBD2. The V gene end was trimmed by 4 bases and the J gene end by 2 bases; junction bases not matched to a gene: 19. This CDR3 spans 19 amino acids. Germline V gene lookup returns CDR1 LGHNA and CDR2 YNFKEQ. As DNA, the CDR3 is TGTGCCAGCAGCCTTCCTGTGAGAGATGCGGGGGGCAAACCCTACGAGCAGTACTTC. It translates to CASSLPVRDAGGKPYEQYF.

The chain recombines TRBV9 with TRBJ2-5, with D tentatively TRBD2 (6 bases). From germline, CDR1 is SGDLS and CDR2 YYNGEE. CDR3 length equals 14 residues. Trimming pared 0 bases from V and 11 bases from J, leaving 17 bases between. Here the CDR3 reads CASSVGTIPYKQYF. CDR3 DNA: TGTGCCAGCAGCGTAGGGACTATTCCCTACAAGCAGTACTTC.

V and J are TRBV11-2 and TRBJ1-6, with TRBD1 as a possible D gene (5 bases). The germline gives CDR1 SGHAT, CDR2 FQNNGV. This CDR3 comprises 17 residues. V was pared by 5 bases and J by 9 bases, with 23 bases between. The CDR3 region is CASSRGILGSGISPLHF. DNA of the CDR3: TGTGCCAGCAGCCGCGGGATCCTAGGGTCAGGGATTTCACCCCTCCACTTT.

This clonotype was observed a few times. The chain links TRBV7-9 to TRBJ1-4, with a tentative D call TRBD1 (6 bases). The germline V and J ends were trimmed by 5 bases and 6 bases, with 13 bases remaining between them. The CDR3 is 14 residues long. Germline assignment: CDR1 SEHNR and CDR2 FQNEAQ (reference sequence). The CDR3 bases are TGTGCCAGCAGCCCGGGGGGCTGGGATGAAAAACTGTTTTTT. As protein: CASSPGGWDEKLFF.